The 19 T cell receptor beta chains below all came from one sample that was sequenced in a study of cytomegalovirus exposure and HLA in healthy donors (dated by TCRdb to the late 2010s). Library preparation was by the immunoSEQ multiplex PCR assay. A mixture of 60 forward primers for TCR Vbeta segments and 13 reverse primers for TCR Jbeta segments was used in the multiplex PCR. TCRdb retrieved this table from immuneACCESS and kept in-frame rearrangements only. Not all clones are present; in checked studies, unresolved V genes account for under half, and no reason is known for the remainder. In this sample the table shows 150,000 to 200,000 clones, roughly three quarters of which occur a single time. The ten biggest clones cover around 13% of the sample. The specimen was PBMCs. The receptors were gathered from a woman aged 50 to 65 in good health and CMV-seropositive.

The chain recombines TRBV5-4 with TRBJ2-7; perhaps TRBD2 as D (6 bases). Germline V gene lookup returns CDR1 SGHNT and CDR2 YYREEE (reference sequence). This CDR3 comprises 17 residues. With 3 bases removed from V and 2 bases from J, the gap between germline ends came to 21 bases. Here the CDR3 reads CASSSRDGFAPTYEQYF. For the CDR3, the DNA is TGTGCCAGCAGCTCGCGGGACGGATTCGCGCCGACCTACGAGCAGTACTTC.

The chain recombines TRBV23-1 with TRBJ2-3, with D possibly being TRBD1 (6 bases). TRBV23-1 is an open reading frame, and its role is uncertain. The CDR3 totals 15 residues. V lost 3 bases and J lost 1, with 11 bases in between. This CDR3 reads CASSHPDRRTDTQYF. Here the CDR3 DNA reads TGCGCCAGCAGTCACCCCGACAGGCGCACAGATACGCAGTATTTT.

The V call is TRBV5-4, the J call TRBJ1-6; D gene unclear. Germline V gives CDR1 SGHNT, CDR2 YYREEE (reference sequence). V lost 2 bases, J lost 7 bases, and 13 bases lay in between. This CDR3 has 15 amino acids. In DNA, the CDR3 is TGTGCCAGCAGCTTTATGCTCTTACGGAATTCACCCCTCCACTTT. Protein sequence: CASSFMLLRNSPLHF.

This chain joins TRBV5-4 and TRBJ2-7; 8 bases line up with TRBD1. Losses at the gene ends were 3 bases for V and 4 bases for J; bases not matched to a gene: 6. The length of the CDR3 is 14 residues. Germline V gives CDR1 SGHNT, CDR2 YYREEE (reference sequence). CDR3 region: CASSSGTGLYEQYF. In nucleotides, the CDR3 is TGTGCCAGCAGCTCCGGGACAGGTCTTTACGAGCAGTACTTC. Complete variable domain (other parts from reference TRBV5-4 and TRBJ2-7): ETGVTQSPTHLIKTRGQQVTLRCSSQSGHNTVSWYQQALGQGPQFIFQYYREEENGRGNFPPRFSGLQFPNYSSELNVNALELDDSALYLCASSSGTGLYEQYFGPGTRLTVT.

The chain combines TRBV5-5 with TRBJ1-1, with D possibly being TRBD1 (6 bases). The germline CDR1 and CDR2 sequences are SGHKS and YYEKEE (reference sequence). The V gene lost 5 bases and the J gene lost 0 bases, with 14 bases spanning the gap. The length of the CDR3 is 15 residues. The CDR3 nucleotides are TGTGCCAGCAGACACGCGGACAGTATGAACACTGAAGCTTTCTTT. It specifies CASRHADSMNTEAFF.

The chain has TRBV7-3 and TRBJ1-1, with 7 bases aligning to TRBD1. The CDR3 loop spans 13 amino acids. The germline CDR1 and CDR2 sequences are SGHTA and FQGTGA. J was trimmed by 8 bases and V by 2 bases; bases with no gene match: 5. For the CDR3, the DNA is TGTGCCAGCAGCTTAGGAGGGGGCGCAGAAGCTTTCTTT. Its protein product is CASSLGGGAEAFF.

This chain joins TRBV6-7 and TRBJ1-2; possible D gene TRBD1, 5 bases. TRBV6-7 falls under the ORF class, with uncertain function. The CDR3 consists of 15 residues. The germline V and J ends were trimmed by 7 bases and 3 bases, with 18 bases remaining between them. CDR3 sequence (DNA): TGTGCCAGCACCCAATTACAGGAGAACCACTATGGCTACACCTTC. Translating gives CASTQLQENHYGYTF.

The chain has TRBV4-2 and TRBJ2-7, with TRBD2 matching over 13 bases. The germline gives CDR1 LGHNA, CDR2 YNFKEQ. J lost 3 bases, V lost 3 bases, and 11 bases had no gene match. This CDR3 region has 18 residues. The CDR3 protein is CASSQRGTSGVKIYEQYF. As DNA, the CDR3 is TGTGCCAGCAGCCAGAGGGGGACTAGCGGGGTAAAGATCTACGAGCAGTACTTC.

DNA for the CDR3: TGCGCCAGCAGCTTGGTGGGACAACCTAATGAAAAACTGTTTTTT. Protein: CASSLVGQPNEKLFF. The chain links TRBV5-1 to TRBJ1-4, with D maybe TRBD1 (6 bases). Germline V gene sequence: CDR1 SGHRS, CDR2 YFSETQ. Trimming pared 0 bases from V and 3 bases from J, leaving 9 bases between. This CDR3 spans 15 amino acids. The entire variable domain, with the rest obtained from reference TRBV5-1 and TRBJ1-4, is as follows: KAGVTQTPRYLIKTRGQQVTLSCSPISGHRSVSWYQQTPGQGLQFLFEYFSETQRNKGNFPGRFSGRQFSNSRSEMNVSTLELGDSALYLCASSLVGQPNEKLFFGSGTQLSVL.

The rearrangement links TRBV5-5 to TRBJ2-4; D is perhaps TRBD1 (5 bases). The CDR3 runs 13 residues. The V and J ends lost 0 bases and 5 bases respectively, with 6 bases between them. CDR1 is SGHKS, CDR2 YYEKEE, per germline (reference sequence). The CDR3 is CASSLETENIQYF. The CDR3 bases are TGTGCCAGCAGCTTGGAGACAGAAAACATTCAGTACTTC.

The J gene is TRBJ1-5, the V gene TRBV7-2; D uncertain. V was clipped by 3 bases and J by 6 bases, with 6 bases between them. Germline V gene sequence: CDR1 SGHTA, CDR2 FQGNSA. The CDR3 loop spans 12 amino acids. The CDR3 region has the DNA TGTGCCAGCAGCTTTGGGAGTCAGCCCCAGCATTTT. It codes for CASSFGSQPQHF.

The V and J genes are TRBV7-8 and TRBJ1-2; 7 positions match TRBD1. Trimming cost V 5 bases and J 4 bases; bases outside gene matches: 19. This CDR3 spans 18 amino acids. CDR1 is SGHVS and CDR2 is FQNEAQ in the germline V gene. This CDR3 is CASSPRGTGAEGGYGYTF. The CDR3 nucleotides are TGTGCCAGCAGCCCAAGGGGCACAGGGGCAGAAGGGGGCTATGGCTACACCTTC. Based on the CDR3 plus reference TRBV7-8 and TRBJ1-2, the full variable domain is GAGVSQSPRYKVAKRGQDVALRCDPISGHVSLFWYQQALGQGPEFLTYFQNEAQLDKSGLPSDRFFAERPEGSVSTLKIQRTQQEDSAVYLCASSPRGTGAEGGYGYTFGSGTRLTVV.

The chain uses TRBV13 and TRBJ2-7, with TRBD1 matching 9 bases. The junction had 6 bases not matched to a gene; V was cut back by 6 bases and J by 6 bases. Germline lookup yields CDR1 PRHDT and CDR2 FYEKMQ (reference sequence). This CDR3 contains 13 residues. The CDR3 sequence: CASSSGTGPEQYF. The DNA for the CDR3 is TGTGCCAGCAGTTCCGGGACAGGGCCCGAGCAGTACTTC.

The V gene is TRBV5-4, the J gene TRBJ1-4; TRBD1 agrees at 8 bases. This CDR3 comprises 14 residues. Germline lookup yields CDR1 SGHNT and CDR2 YYREEE (reference sequence). With 4 bases clipped from V and 8 bases from J, the junction kept 7 bases outside the gene matches. The CDR3 loop reads CASSPDRGGEKLFF. CDR3 DNA: TGTGCCAGCAGCCCCGACAGGGGAGGCGAAAAACTGTTTTTT. The complete variable domain, with remaining parts taken from reference TRBV5-4 and TRBJ1-4, reads ETGVTQSPTHLIKTRGQQVTLRCSSQSGHNTVSWYQQALGQGPQFIFQYYREEENGRGNFPPRFSGLQFPNYSSELNVNALELDDSALYLCASSPDRGGEKLFFGSGTQLSVL.

V gene TRBV10-2 combines with J gene TRBJ2-1, with a tentative D call TRBD2 (5 bases). Germline values: CDR1 WSHSY, CDR2 SAAADI. CDR3 length equals 13 residues. Trimming took 5 bases from V and 3 from J, leaving 8 bases between them. The CDR3 is CASSPRDYNEQFF. The DNA of the CDR3 is TGCGCCAGCAGTCCCCGGGACTACAATGAGCAGTTCTTC.

This clone was observed a few times. The V gene is TRBV5-6, the J gene TRBJ2-2; no clear D. The CDR3 consists of 13 residues. V was shortened by 1 base and J by 4 bases, with 5 bases between the two germline ends. Germline CDR1 SGHDT, CDR2 YYEEEE. The CDR3 region is CASSLYITGELFF. CDR3 DNA: TGTGCCAGCAGCTTGTATATCACCGGGGAGCTGTTTTTT.

The chain's CDR3 is CASSTAWGDLNYEQYF. The CDR3 bases are TGTGCCAGCAGCACCGCCTGGGGCGACCTTAACTACGAGCAGTACTTC. The rearrangement joins TRBV21-1 to TRBJ2-7; no DNA check was done on the table's D call, TRBD1. TRBV21-1 has pseudogene status. This CDR3 comprises 16 residues.

The CDR3 nucleotides are TGTGCCAGCTCACTCGGACAGGGAGATAATTCACCCCTCCACTTT. The encoded protein is CASSLGQGDNSPLHF. The genes are TRBV18 and TRBJ1-6; 8 bases are shared with TRBD1. Losses at the gene ends were 4 bases for V and 5 bases for J; bases not matched to a gene: 4. The length of the CDR3 is 15 residues. Germline lookup yields CDR1 KGHSH and CDR2 LQKENI.

Only one count was recorded for this clone. The rearrangement uses TRBV5-1 and TRBJ2-1; 10 nucleotides agree with TRBD1. The V segment lost 2 bases and the J segment 6 bases; nucleotides outside the gene matches: 14. Germline assignment: CDR1 SGHRS and CDR2 YFSETQ. The CDR3 is 18 residues long. CDR3 in DNA: TGCGCCAGCAGCTTAGATCTCCGGCGGACAGGGGGATCCAATGAGCAGTTCTTC. It encodes CASSLDLRRTGGSNEQFF.